A single sample is the source of the 5 T cell receptor beta chains below, sequenced in a study of T cell repertoires in cytomegalovirus infection. MiXCR, run by TCRdb on the reads, gives a single entry per CDR3 protein. The table has 150,000 to 200,000 distinct CDR3 sequences, roughly 9% seen once. Sequenced sample: PBMCs. These receptors came from a human donor in good health (CMV status not recorded). Some clones in this sample may be carry-over from other donors' samples.

Many counts were recorded for this clonotype. The gene calls are TRBV7-2 and TRBJ1-4, with D perhaps matching TRBD1 (6 bases). V was trimmed by 5 bases and J by 8 bases, leaving 24 bases between them. Germline V gives CDR1 SGHTA, CDR2 FQGNSA. This CDR3 spans 17 amino acids. CDR3 coding DNA: TGTGCCAGCAGCACCCGATGGACGGGGGCTAGGGGAGAAAAACTGTTTTTT. It specifies CASSTRWTGARGEKLFF.

This clonotype was seen many times. The CDR3 DNA sequence: TGTGCCAGCAGCGCGACCTCCAGGGGGCGTGGTGCCGGGGAGCTGTTTTTT. Translating it yields CASSATSRGRGAGELFF. The chain recombines TRBV7-2 with TRBJ2-2; 8 nucleotides align to TRBD1. CDR1 is SGHTA and CDR2 is FQGNSA in the germline V gene. The trim removed 5 bases at V and 6 bases at J, leaving 14 bases unmatched. This CDR3 region has 17 residues.

This clonotype was observed a few times. This chain connects TRBV4-3 to TRBJ2-3, with D hard to call. With 0 bases removed from V and 3 bases from J, the gap between germline ends came to 7 bases. This CDR3 region has 14 residues. Germline V gene lookup returns CDR1 LGHNA and CDR2 YSLEER. CDR3 in DNA: TGCGCCAGCAGCCAAGACAAGTTTACAGATACGCAGTATTTT. This encodes CASSQDKFTDTQYF.

In its sample, this clonotype was seen many times. The chain links TRBV7-2 to TRBJ2-7; D not certain. CDR3 length: 15 residues. The germline CDR1 and CDR2 sequences are SGHTA and FQGNSA. V was pared by 5 bases and J by 3 bases, with 17 bases between. The CDR3 DNA follows: TGTGCCAGCAGCGAAGGCGGCATGAACTACTACGAGCAGTACTTC. It encodes CASSEGGMNYYEQYF.

This clonotype was counted ten times or more. This chain uses TRBV20-1 with TRBJ2-7; D remains ambiguous. V was cut by 5 bases and J by 7 bases, with 18 bases left in between. Germline V gene lookup returns CDR1 DFQATT and CDR2 SNEGSKA (reference sequence). The CDR3 covers 13 residues. This chain's CDR3 is CSASETMSLEQYF. The CDR3 DNA reads TGCAGTGCTTCCGAGACGATGTCTCTTGAGCAGTACTTC.